This T cell receptor (beta chain) was sequenced for a study of regulatory T cells in long-lasting Graves disease. Combining iRepertoire HTBI primers with Arm-PCR of CDR3 regions, the authors built TCR beta libraries. Using its own MiXCR run on the multiplex PCR reads, TCRdb lists one record per CDR3 protein. This table holds around 480,000 distinct CDR3 sequences, 15% to 20% found once. General study findings and limits: The work looked only at peripheral blood and did not look at thyroid tissue.

The CDR3 runs to 15 residues. Per the germline V gene, CDR1 is KGHSH and CDR2 is LQKENI. The junction had 6 bases not matched to a gene; V was cut back by 5 bases and J by 4 bases. This clonotype showed up many times. The antigen is undetermined. As for time point: newly diagnosed GD, antithyroid drugs for less than 3 months. From PBMCs, RNA was extracted and then used to make the TCR library. In addition, the sample was reused for a study of T cells in Graves' hyperthyroidism and ophthalmopathy. As reported in that work: During a first-round RT-PCR of the TCR CDR3, the HTBI primer set was used. Most expanded thyroid clonotypes above 0.001 also appeared in blood.

V is TRBV18 and J is TRBJ2-3, with TRBD1 matching 10 bases. This clonotype was obtained from a man aged 35 to 55 with Graves disease. This specimen was peripheral blood mononuclear cells (PBMCs), taken at new diagnosis, from a patient treated with antithyroid drugs. CDR3 sequence: CASSMGQGLPDTQYF. The CDR3 DNA follows: TGTGCCAGCTCAATGGGACAGGGGCTTCCAGATACGCAGTATTTT.